The 19 T cell receptor beta chains given below trace back to one sample, sequenced in a study of PD-1 and CTLA-4 blockade in melanoma. Generated by immunoSEQ multiplex PCR, the TCRdb table keeps only in-frame clones and is missing some. The repertoire holds 30,000 to 35,000 clones, with 85% to 95% as singletons. This specimen consisted of CD8+ T cells from peripheral blood, obtained from a patient given anti-PD-1 treatment. The receptors were sampled from a human donor with melanoma.

The V and J genes are TRBV13 and TRBJ2-1; D is possibly TRBD2 (5 bases). Germline CDR1 is PRHDT and CDR2 is FYEKMQ (reference sequence). The CDR3 spans 13 residues. V was pared by 5 bases and J by 9 bases, with 14 bases between. The CDR3 region has the DNA TGTGCCAGCAGCCCCTCGGGGTTAGGTGAGCAGTTCTTC. As protein: CASSPSGLGEQFF.

This chain links TRBV27 with TRBJ2-7; D is perhaps TRBD2 (5 bases). Trimming took off 1 base at V and 2 bases at J, with 9 bases between the two ends. The CDR3 length is 14 residues. Germline values: CDR1 MNHEY, CDR2 SMNVEV (reference sequence). CDR3 nucleotides: TGTGCCAGCAGTTTATGGTCCGGGGCCTACGAGCAGTACTTC. This codes for CASSLWSGAYEQYF.

The chain has TRBV10-1 and TRBJ2-5; 7 bases line up with TRBD1. The CDR3 runs 13 residues. With V trimmed by 5 bases and J by 3 bases, 3 bases remained unmatched. Per the germline V gene, CDR1 is WNHNN and CDR2 is SYGVQD (reference sequence). CDR3 in amino acids: CASSPGTEETQYF. DNA for the CDR3: TGCGCCAGCAGTCCCGGGACAGAAGAGACCCAGTACTTC.

The chain is built from TRBV6-5 and TRBJ2-7; D remains ambiguous. CDR1 and CDR2 (germline): MNHEY, SVGAGI. The length of the CDR3 is 15 residues. Trimming pared 7 bases from V and 1 base from J, leaving 17 bases between. The CDR3 reads CASIISAAGSYEQYF. CDR3 DNA: TGTGCCAGCATTATTTCCGCGGCAGGTTCCTACGAGCAGTACTTC.

This rearrangement joins TRBV7-9 to TRBJ1-1; D remains ambiguous. The CDR3 sequence is 13 residues long. CDR1 and CDR2 (germline): SEHNR, FQNEAQ (reference sequence). V lost 4 bases to trimming and J lost 3 bases, with 9 bases between them. Here the CDR3 DNA reads TGTGCCAGCAGCTGGGTCTGGGACACTGAAGCTTTCTTT. This translates into CASSWVWDTEAFF. Drawing the rest from reference TRBV7-9 and TRBJ1-1, the complete variable domain is DTGVSQNPRHKITKRGQNVTFRCDPISEHNRLYWYRQTLGQGPEFLTYFQNEAQLEKSRLLSDRFSAERPKGSFSTLEIQRTEQGDSAMYLCASSWVWDTEAFFGQGTRLTVV.

The chain has TRBV28 and TRBJ2-1; TRBD2 is a possible D gene (5 bases). Germline-derived CDR1 and CDR2 are MDHEN and SYDVKM. The CDR3 has 15 amino acids. V lost 4 bases to trimming and J lost 5 bases, with 15 bases between them. CDR3 nucleotide sequence: TGTGCCAGCAGTTCACCGAACGACGGGGACAATGAGCAGTTCTTC. Translated: CASSSPNDGDNEQFF.

In this sample, this clone turned up once. The CDR3 DNA reads TGTGCCAGCAGCTTAATAGCGGGAGCTCACAATGAGCAGTTCTTC. Its translation is CASSLIAGAHNEQFF. The rearrangement uses TRBV7-9 and TRBJ2-1; 9 bases align to TRBD2. The trim removed 2 bases at V and 5 bases at J, leaving 4 bases unmatched. Germline lookup yields CDR1 SEHNR and CDR2 FQNEAQ (reference sequence). This CDR3 has 15 residues.

The chain uses TRBV7-8 and TRBJ2-1, with 8 bases fitting TRBD2. The CDR3 is 15 residues long. The germline CDR1 and CDR2 sequences are SGHVS and FQNEAQ. Unmatched junction bases numbered 8, after V lost 4 bases and J lost 6 bases. CDR3 protein: CASSSLAGSGNEQFF. The CDR3 bases are TGTGCCAGCAGCTCTTTAGCGGGATCCGGCAATGAGCAGTTCTTC.

The rearrangement links TRBV12-2 to TRBJ1-1. TRBV12-2 is tagged as a pseudogene. The CDR3 covers 17 residues. The CDR3 sequence is CASRPTGDPIRNTEAFF. Written as DNA, the CDR3 is TGTGCAAGTCGCCCAACGGGGGACCCTATTAGAAACACTGAAGCTTTCTTT.

This clone was seen only once. This specimen includes other DNA sequences encoding the same CDR3. V gene TRBV5-1 combines with J gene TRBJ2-7; D call uncertain. The CDR3 is made up of 13 amino acids. With 6 bases removed from V and 1 base from J, the gap between germline ends came to 11 bases. Germline lookup yields CDR1 SGHRS and CDR2 YFSETQ. As DNA, the CDR3 is TGCGCCAGCACTCCGACTGAGTCCTACGAGCAGTACTTC. As protein: CASTPTESYEQYF.

This clone is medium-sized in the sample. The CDR3 protein is CASSGDRGRVTQNIQYF. CDR3 bases: TGTGCCAGCAGCGGGGACCGGGGCCGGGTAACGCAAAACATTCAGTACTTC. The chain has TRBV5-6 and TRBJ2-4; D possibly uses TRBD1 or TRBD2 (5 bases each). The CDR3 is made up of 17 amino acids. Germline CDR1 and CDR2: SGHDT and YYEEEE. The ends were cut back, 4 bases at V and 5 bases at J, with 22 bases in the middle. The whole variable domain, remainder taken from reference TRBV5-6 and TRBJ2-4, is DAGVTQSPTHLIKTRGQQVTLRCSPKSGHDTVSWYQQALGQGPQFIFQYYEEEERQRGNFPDRFSGHQFPNYSSELNVNALLLGDSALYLCASSGDRGRVTQNIQYFGAGTRLSVL.

In this sample, this clone turned up once. This chain connects TRBV6-1 to TRBJ2-7; weak D call: TRBD1 (6 bases). V was shortened by 0 bases and J by 4 bases, with 13 bases between the two germline ends. Looked up from germline, CDR1 is MNHNS and CDR2 is SASEGT. This CDR3 has 15 amino acids. CDR3 residues: CASSEAQGSRYEQYF. The CDR3, as DNA: TGTGCCAGCAGTGAAGCCCAGGGGAGCAGATACGAGCAGTACTTC.

The J gene is TRBJ2-3, the V gene TRBV6-2 or TRBV6-3; maybe TRBD2 (5 bases). The CDR3 spans 15 residues. Trimming removed 6 bases at V and 3 bases at J, with 16 bases between. In germline, CDR1 is MNHEY, CDR2 SVGEGT. Here the CDR3 reads CASSPGTGSTDTQYF. DNA for the CDR3: TGTGCCAGCAGCCCCGGCACGGGGTCTACAGATACGCAGTATTTT.

The V call is TRBV29-1, the J call TRBJ2-7; no clear D gene. CDR3 size: 13 residues. Trimming removed 6 bases from V and 1 base from J, with 13 bases in between. CDR1 is SQVTM and CDR2 is ANQGSEA in the germline V gene. CDR3 in amino acids: CSVVSAGSYEQYF. The CDR3 DNA reads TGCAGCGTCGTTTCCGCCGGGTCCTACGAGCAGTACTTC.

This chain connects TRBV6-5 to TRBJ2-7; D remains unclear. CDR3 length equals 16 residues. V was cut by 0 bases and J by 0 bases, with 12 bases left in between. Germline CDR1 is MNHEY and CDR2 is SVGAGI. In DNA, the CDR3 is TGTGCCAGCAGTTACTCTCCTTACAGAAACTCCTACGAGCAGTACTTC. Translation gives CASSYSPYRNSYEQYF.

This chain links TRBV6-5 with TRBJ2-1; the match to TRBD1 covers 8 bases. The CDR3 loop spans 15 amino acids. Germline V lookup: CDR1 MNHEY, CDR2 SVGAGI. J gave up 6 bases and V 5 bases, and 9 bases lay outside the gene matches. The CDR3 DNA is TGTGCCAGCAGTAAGGACAGGGTACAAGTCAATGAGCAGTTCTTC. Translated, it gives CASSKDRVQVNEQFF.

The chain links TRBV7-9 to TRBJ2-5; tentative D call: TRBD1 (5 bases). This CDR3 spans 15 amino acids. CDR1 is SEHNR and CDR2 is FQNEAQ in the germline V gene (reference sequence). V lost 1 base and J lost 3, with 12 bases in between. DNA of the CDR3: TGTGCCAGCAGCTTAGTACAGGCCGCCGAAGAGACCCAGTACTTC. Its protein product is CASSLVQAAEETQYF.

V usage is TRBV18 and J usage is TRBJ1-2; perhaps TRBD1 as D (6 bases). Germline assignment: CDR1 KGHSH and CDR2 LQKENI. Deletions cut 3 bases from V and 8 bases from J, with 22 bases between. The CDR3 totals 16 residues. CDR3 sequence: CASSPWADTGSWGYTF. The CDR3 DNA reads TGTGCCAGCTCACCTTGGGCAGATACAGGGTCCTGGGGCTACACCTTC.

This clone was seen more than once but under ten times. This rearrangement joins TRBV29-1 to TRBJ1-3; a weak D match, TRBD1 (5 bases). The length of the CDR3 is 16 residues. Germline lookup yields CDR1 SQVTM and CDR2 ANQGSEA. The V end lost 1 base, the J end lost 4 bases, and 17 bases lay between the germline ends. CDR3 sequence: CSVEVDSKTEGNTIYF. The CDR3 bases are TGCAGCGTTGAAGTGGACTCCAAGACAGAAGGAAACACCATATATTTT.